This T cell receptor beta chain emerged from a study of lymphopenia after photon versus proton radiotherapy (dated by TCRdb to about 2019). Notes on the research overall: In patients with gastrointestinal tumors who developed high-grade lymphopenia, the study compared the immunological effects of photon radiation therapy with those of proton radiation therapy. A cohort of around 18 patients with gastrointestinal tumors who received either photon or proton therapy and subsequently developed lymphopenia was included. The goal of the study was to describe how the two radiation modalities differ in their effects on the immune system. On the study overall, not on this receptor specifically: Once the lymphocyte count had reached its nadir, the repertoires of photon-treated patients showed oligoclonal expansion, particularly of CD8+ Temra cells, and this expansion drove the decline in diversity. Relative stability during treatment was observed in proton-treated patients, whereas loss of naive T cells and TCR diversity and gain of effector/memory populations were observed in photon-treated patients. Across the cohort, among patients who died, a greater drop in TCR diversity after the nadir was inversely correlated with overall survival time. The survival association was assessed only in patients who died, and the authors presented better survival with proton therapy as a possibility rather than a demonstrated result.

Reading from cysteine to phenylalanine, the CDR3 counts 14 amino acids. Left in the record is the CDR3 DNA by itself, 42 bases read in frame from the first base. CDR1 and CDR2 (SGDLS, YYNGEE) derive from the germline V gene. The germline V and J ends show losses of 0 bases and 1 base respectively, and no gene match explains 0 bases of the junction. The library came from the immunoSEQ multiplex PCR assay. T cell repertoires were profiled with deep sequencing of rearranged TCR beta loci together with multiparametric flow cytometry. TCRdb stores this immuneACCESS table with in-frame sequences only. Part of the clones is absent; in the studies checked, under half of the shortfall reflects unresolved V genes, and no reason is known for the rest. This sample comprises roughly 25,000 clones, nearly 85% of them detected only once. The ten largest clones capture 21% of the sample. This clone was seen once. No antigen is known for it. No much larger clone exists at a distance of one base, and base qualities are not known.

The source was peripheral blood, collected from a patient treated with proton-based radiotherapy. The chain joins TRBV9 to TRBJ2-7, and TRBD1 aligns with 8 junction nucleotides. This TCR was sampled from a woman aged 70-85 years with pancreatic cancer. The DNA sequence is TGTGCCAGCAGCGTAGGGGACAGGTCCTACGAGCAGTACTTC. Its translation reads: CASSVGDRSYEQYF.